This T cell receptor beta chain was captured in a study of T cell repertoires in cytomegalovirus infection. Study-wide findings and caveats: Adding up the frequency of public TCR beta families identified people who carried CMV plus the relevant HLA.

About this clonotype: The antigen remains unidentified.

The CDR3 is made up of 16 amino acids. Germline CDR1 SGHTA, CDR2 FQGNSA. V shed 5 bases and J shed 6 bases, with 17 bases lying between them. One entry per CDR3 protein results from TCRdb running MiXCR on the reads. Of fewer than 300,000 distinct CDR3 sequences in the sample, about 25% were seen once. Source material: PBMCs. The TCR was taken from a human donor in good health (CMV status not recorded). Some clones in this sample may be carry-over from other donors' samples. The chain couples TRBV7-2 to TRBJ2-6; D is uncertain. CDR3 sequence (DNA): TGTGCCAGCAGCCCGAAGGTCCGTACAGCGGCCAACGTCCTGACTTTC. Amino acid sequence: CASSPKVRTAANVLTF.